This T cell receptor beta chain was recorded in a study of CD8+CD57+ T cells in acquired aplastic anemia. Overall study context: The mean DNA yield obtained from sorted CD4+ and CD8+ cells came to approximately 3.2 ug.

Only patients with CD8+CD57+ cell expansion on flow cytometry were chosen for sequencing. Using genomic DNA as the template, TCR beta VDJ and CDR3 profiling was carried out. A single record per CDR3 protein comes from TCRdb applying MiXCR to the reads. The table includes approximately 180,000 distinct CDR3 sequences, around 48% detected once. The table lists this clonotype with many counts. The CDR3 contains 16 residues. V was pared by 4 bases and J by 8 bases, with 12 bases of the junction left unmatched. Germline V CDR1 and CDR2: SGHRS, YFSETQ. This clonotype was obtained from a human donor with aplastic anemia. This chain uses TRBV5-1 with TRBJ2-1, with 10 bases matching TRBD2. Sequencing used sorted CD4+, CD8+, or CD8+CD57+ T cells (not recorded which) from PBMCs. The CDR3 sequence is CASSLGASGSMDEQFF. The CDR3 DNA reads TGCGCCAGCAGCCTGGGGGCTAGCGGGAGTATGGATGAGCAGTTCTTC.